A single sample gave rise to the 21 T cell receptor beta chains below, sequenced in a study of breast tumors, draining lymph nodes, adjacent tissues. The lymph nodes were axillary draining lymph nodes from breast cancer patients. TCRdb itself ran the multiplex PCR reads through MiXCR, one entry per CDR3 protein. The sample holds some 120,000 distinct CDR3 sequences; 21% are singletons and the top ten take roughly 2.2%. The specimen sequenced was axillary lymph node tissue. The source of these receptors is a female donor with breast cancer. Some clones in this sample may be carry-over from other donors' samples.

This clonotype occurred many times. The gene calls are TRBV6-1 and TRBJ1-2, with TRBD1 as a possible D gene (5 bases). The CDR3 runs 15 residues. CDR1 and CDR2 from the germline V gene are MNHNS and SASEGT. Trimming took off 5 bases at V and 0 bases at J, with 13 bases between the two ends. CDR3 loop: CASSLRDGANYGYTF. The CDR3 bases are TGTGCCAGCAGTCTCCGGGACGGAGCTAACTATGGCTACACCTTC.

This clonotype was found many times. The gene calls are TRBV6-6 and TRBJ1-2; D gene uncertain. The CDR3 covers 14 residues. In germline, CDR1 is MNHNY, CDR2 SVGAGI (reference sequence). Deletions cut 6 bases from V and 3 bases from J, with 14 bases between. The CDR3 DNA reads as TGTGCCAGCAGCTTCAGACTGGAATACTATGGCTACACCTTC. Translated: CASSFRLEYYGYTF.

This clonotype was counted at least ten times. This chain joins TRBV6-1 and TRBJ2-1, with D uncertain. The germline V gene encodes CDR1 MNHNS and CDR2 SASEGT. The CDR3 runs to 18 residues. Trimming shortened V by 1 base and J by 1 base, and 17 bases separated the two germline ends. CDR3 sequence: CASSEDPGRIGSYNEQFF. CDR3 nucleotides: TGTGCCAGCAGTGAAGACCCAGGACGGATAGGGTCCTACAATGAGCAGTTCTTC.

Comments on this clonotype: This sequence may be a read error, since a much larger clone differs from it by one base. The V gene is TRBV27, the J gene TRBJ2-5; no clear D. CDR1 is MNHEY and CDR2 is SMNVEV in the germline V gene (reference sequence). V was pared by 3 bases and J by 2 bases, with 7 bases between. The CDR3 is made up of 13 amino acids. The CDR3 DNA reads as TGTGCCAGCAGTTTGGGTTGGCAAGAGACCCAGTACTTC. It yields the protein CASSLGWQETQYF.

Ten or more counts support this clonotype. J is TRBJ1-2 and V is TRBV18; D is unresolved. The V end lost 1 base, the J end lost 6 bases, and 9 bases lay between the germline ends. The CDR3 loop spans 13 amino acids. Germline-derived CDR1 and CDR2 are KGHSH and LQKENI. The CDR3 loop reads CASSPQGVDGYTF. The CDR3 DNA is TGTGCCAGCTCACCACAGGGAGTAGATGGCTACACCTTC.

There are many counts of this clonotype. The chain's CDR3 is CSVEGTDENTDTQYF. CDR3 sequence (DNA): TGCAGCGTTGAAGGGACAGACGAAAACACAGATACGCAGTATTTT. J is TRBJ2-3 and V is TRBV29-1; D is possibly TRBD1 (6 bases). The CDR3 spans 15 residues. Germline loops: CDR1 SQVTM, CDR2 ANQGSEA. Trimming took off 1 base at V and 2 bases at J, with 13 bases between the two ends.

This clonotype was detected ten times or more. Written as DNA, the CDR3 is TGTGCCAGCAGCTCGGCGTCCAGGGGGCAAGGCGGCTACACCTTC. It is translated as CASSSASRGQGGYTF. V is TRBV7-9 and J is TRBJ1-2; 8 bases agree with TRBD1. The germline V gene encodes CDR1 SEHNR and CDR2 FQNEAQ (reference sequence). Trimming removed 4 bases from V and 8 bases from J; junction bases left unmatched: 12. The CDR3 length is 15 residues.

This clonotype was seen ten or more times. CDR3 amino acids: CASSPDGKAYEQYF. The CDR3 coding sequence is TGTGCCAGCTCACCTGATGGCAAAGCCTACGAGCAGTACTTC. V is TRBV18 and J is TRBJ2-7; D is undetermined. The CDR3 runs 14 residues. The germline V gene encodes CDR1 KGHSH and CDR2 LQKENI. V lost 3 bases and J lost 2, with 11 bases in between.

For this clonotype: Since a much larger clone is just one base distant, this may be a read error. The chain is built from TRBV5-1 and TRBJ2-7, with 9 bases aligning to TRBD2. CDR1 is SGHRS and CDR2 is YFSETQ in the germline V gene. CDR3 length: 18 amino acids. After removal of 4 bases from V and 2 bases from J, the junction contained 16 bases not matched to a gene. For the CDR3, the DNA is TGCGCCAGCAGCCGGGGACCGGTAGCTAGCGGGATGGCCTACGAGCAGTACTTC. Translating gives CASSRGPVASGMAYEQYF. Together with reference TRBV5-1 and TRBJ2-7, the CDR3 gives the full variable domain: KAGVTQTPRYLIKTRGQQVTLSCSPISGHRSVSWYQQTPGQGLQFLFEYFSETQRNKGNFPGRFSGRQFSNSRSEMNVSTLELGDSALYLCASSRGPVASGMAYEQYFGPGTRLTVT.

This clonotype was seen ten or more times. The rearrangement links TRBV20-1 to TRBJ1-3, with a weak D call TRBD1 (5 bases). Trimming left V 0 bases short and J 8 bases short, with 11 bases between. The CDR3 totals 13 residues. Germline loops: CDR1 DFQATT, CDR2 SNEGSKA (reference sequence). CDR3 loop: CSAREHGGDTIYF. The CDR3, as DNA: TGCAGTGCTAGAGAACACGGGGGTGACACCATATATTTT.

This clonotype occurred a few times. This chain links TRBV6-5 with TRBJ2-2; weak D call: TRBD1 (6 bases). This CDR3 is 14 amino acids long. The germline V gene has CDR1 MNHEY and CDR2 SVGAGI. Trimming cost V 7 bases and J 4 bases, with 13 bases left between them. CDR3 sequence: CASTQGPSTGELFF. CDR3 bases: TGTGCCAGCACCCAGGGGCCGAGCACCGGGGAGCTGTTTTTT.

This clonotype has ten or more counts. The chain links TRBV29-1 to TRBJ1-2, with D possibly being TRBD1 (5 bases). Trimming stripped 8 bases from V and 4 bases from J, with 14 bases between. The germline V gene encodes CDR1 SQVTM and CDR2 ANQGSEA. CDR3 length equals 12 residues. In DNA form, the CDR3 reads TGCAGCATCGGGACGACGACCTATGGCTACACCTTC. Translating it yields CSIGTTTYGYTF.

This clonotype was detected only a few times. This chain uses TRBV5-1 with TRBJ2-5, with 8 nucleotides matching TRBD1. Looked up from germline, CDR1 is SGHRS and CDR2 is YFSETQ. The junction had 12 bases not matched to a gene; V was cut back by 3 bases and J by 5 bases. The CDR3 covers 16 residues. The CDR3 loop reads CASSYNRQGQRETQYF. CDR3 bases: TGCGCCAGCAGCTACAACCGACAGGGGCAGCGGGAGACCCAGTACTTC.

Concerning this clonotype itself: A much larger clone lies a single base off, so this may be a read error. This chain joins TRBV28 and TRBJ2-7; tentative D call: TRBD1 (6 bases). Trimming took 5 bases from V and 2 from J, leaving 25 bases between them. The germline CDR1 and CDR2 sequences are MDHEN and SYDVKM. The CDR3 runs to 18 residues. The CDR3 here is CASSPNQPLRDKTYEQYF. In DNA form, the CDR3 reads TGTGCCAGCAGTCCCAACCAACCCTTACGGGACAAAACCTACGAGCAGTACTTC.

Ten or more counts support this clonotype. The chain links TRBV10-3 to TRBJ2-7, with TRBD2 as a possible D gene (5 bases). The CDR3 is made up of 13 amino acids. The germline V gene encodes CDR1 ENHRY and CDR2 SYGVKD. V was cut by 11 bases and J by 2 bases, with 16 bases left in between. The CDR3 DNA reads TGTGCCGTGAACGGAGCGGACGCCTACGAGCAGTACTTC. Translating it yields CAVNGADAYEQYF.

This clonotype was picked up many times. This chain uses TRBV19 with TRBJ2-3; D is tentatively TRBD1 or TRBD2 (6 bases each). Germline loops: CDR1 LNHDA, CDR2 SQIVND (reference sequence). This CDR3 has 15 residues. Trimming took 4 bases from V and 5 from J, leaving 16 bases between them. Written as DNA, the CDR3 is TGTGCCAGTAGTAAGGGGGGAGTGGATGGAGATACGCAGTATTTT. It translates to CASSKGGVDGDTQYF.

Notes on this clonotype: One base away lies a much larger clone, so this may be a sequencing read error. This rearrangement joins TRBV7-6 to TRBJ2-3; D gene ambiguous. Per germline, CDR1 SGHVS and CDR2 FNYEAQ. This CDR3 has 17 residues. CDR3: CASSSSTAPTGTDTRYF. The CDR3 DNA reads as TGTGCCAGCAGCAGCTCCACAGCGCCTACTGGCACAGATACGCGGTATTTT.

CDR3 in DNA: TGTGCCAGCAGCTTGACGGTGCATGCAGATACGCAGTATTTT. The encoded protein is CASSLTVHADTQYF. This chain links TRBV5-6 with TRBJ2-3; D is ambiguous. Deletions cut 1 base from V and 4 bases from J, with 10 bases between. The CDR3 totals 14 residues. CDR1 and CDR2 (germline): SGHDT, YYEEEE.

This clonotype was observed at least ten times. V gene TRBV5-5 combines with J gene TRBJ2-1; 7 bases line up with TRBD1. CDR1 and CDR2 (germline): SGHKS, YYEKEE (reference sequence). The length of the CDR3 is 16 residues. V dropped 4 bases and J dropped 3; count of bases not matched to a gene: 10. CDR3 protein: CASSILSGQSYNEQFF. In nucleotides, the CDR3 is TGTGCCAGCAGCATACTTTCGGGACAGAGCTACAATGAGCAGTTCTTC.

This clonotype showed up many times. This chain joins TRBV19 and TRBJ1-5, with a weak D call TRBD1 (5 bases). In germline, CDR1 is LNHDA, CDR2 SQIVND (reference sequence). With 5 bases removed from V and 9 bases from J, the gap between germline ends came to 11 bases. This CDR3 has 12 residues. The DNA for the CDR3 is TGTGCCAGTAGTGAATCGGGGCGGCCCCAGCATTTT. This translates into CASSESGRPQHF.

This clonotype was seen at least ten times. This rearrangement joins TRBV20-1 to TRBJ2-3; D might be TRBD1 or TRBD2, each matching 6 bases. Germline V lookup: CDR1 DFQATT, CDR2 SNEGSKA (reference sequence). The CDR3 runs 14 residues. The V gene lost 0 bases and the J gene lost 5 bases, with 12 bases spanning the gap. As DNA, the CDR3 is TGCAGTGCTAGAGATGGAGGGGGTGGAGATACGCAGTATTTT. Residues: CSARDGGGGDTQYF.